This T cell receptor beta chain was profiled in a study of T cell repertoires in cytomegalovirus infection. Across the whole study: It can be stated that public TCR beta signatures indicated CMV infection as well as a matching HLA type. General observations from the study: Summed frequency of shared TCR beta families picked out CMV carriers who also had the relevant HLA. HLA-C-restricted TCR beta clonotypes specific for CMV led the ex vivo response.

This clonotype has ten or more counts. Its antigen remains unknown. TCRdb re-called the reads with MiXCR, one entry per CDR3 protein. The sample carries 560,000 or so distinct CDR3 sequences, 16% recorded once. This CDR3 contains 20 residues. Germline lookup yields CDR1 LNHDA and CDR2 SQIVND (reference sequence). The junction had 10 bases not matched to a gene; V was cut back by 1 base and J by 1 base. This rearrangement joins TRBV19 to TRBJ2-4, with TRBD2 matching 13 bases. Sequenced: CD8+ T cells from PBMCs. This sequence originates from a human donor in good health (CMV status not recorded). Some clones in this sample may be carry-over from other donors' samples. CDR3 residues: CASSIGTSGREWVAKNIQYF. The CDR3 DNA reads as TGTGCCAGTAGTATAGGGACTAGCGGGAGAGAATGGGTGGCCAAAAACATTCAGTACTTC.